The 8 T cell receptor beta chains presented below share a single source sample, sequenced in a study of PD-L1 blockade in urothelial cancer. Time point indicated: peripheral blood 6 weeks after treatment start. The repertoire was sequenced with immunoSEQ multiplex PCR; TCRdb's copy has only in-frame clones and lacks some. The repertoire holds 15,000 to 20,000 clones, with roughly four fifths as singletons. The sequences come from PBMCs, collected around atezolizumab (anti-PD-L1) treatment. These receptors all stem from a man in his fifties or sixties with urothelial cancer.

The chain carries TRBV7-9 and TRBJ1-1; D not certain. Germline V gives CDR1 SEHNR, CDR2 FQNEAQ (reference sequence). CDR3 length: 15 amino acids. Trimming took off 5 bases at V and 0 bases at J, with 13 bases between the two ends. The CDR3 sequence: CASSGSRRVNTEAFF. DNA for the CDR3: TGTGCCAGCAGCGGAAGCCGACGGGTGAACACTGAAGCTTTCTTT.

This chain joins TRBV19 and TRBJ1-5; 8 bases are shared with TRBD1. V dropped 5 bases and J dropped 3; count of bases not matched to a gene: 3. The length of the CDR3 is 14 residues. The germline V gene encodes CDR1 LNHDA and CDR2 SQIVND (reference sequence). The CDR3, as DNA: TGTGCCAGTAGTGTGACAGGGGACAATCAGCCCCAGCATTTT. Amino acids: CASSVTGDNQPQHF.

V usage is TRBV27 and J usage is TRBJ2-1; 9 bases align to TRBD2. This CDR3 has 18 residues. With V trimmed by 2 bases and J by 7 bases, 15 bases remained unmatched. The germline V gene has CDR1 MNHEY and CDR2 SMNVEV (reference sequence). For the CDR3, the DNA is TGTGCCAGCAGTTTACGGTATCGATCGCGGACTAGCGAGAATGAGCAGTTCTTC. Protein product: CASSLRYRSRTSENEQFF.

CDR3 sequence (DNA): TGTGCCAGCAGCTTCGCACAGGGTGCGTTGTATGGCTACACCTTC. Translation gives CASSFAQGALYGYTF. This rearrangement joins TRBV5-8 to TRBJ1-2; tentative D call: TRBD1 (6 bases). V shed 2 bases and J shed 5 bases, with 16 bases lying between them. Per germline, CDR1 SGHTS and CDR2 YDEGEE. This CDR3 spans 15 amino acids.

The rearrangement uses TRBV6-5 and TRBJ2-7; 9 bases align to TRBD2. V trimming: 1 base; J trimming: 5 bases; junction bases outside the gene matches: 6. Germline CDR1 and CDR2: MNHEY and SVGAGI. The CDR3 contains 15 residues. In DNA, the CDR3 is TGTGCCAGCAGTTACTTGGCGGGACTAGCTAACGAGCAGTACTTC. Translated: CASSYLAGLANEQYF.

The V and J genes are TRBV6-1 and TRBJ2-2; TRBD2 matches at 11 bases. Trimming cost V 6 bases and J 7 bases; bases outside gene matches: 7. Germline values: CDR1 MNHNS, CDR2 SASEGT. The CDR3 consists of 15 residues. CDR3 amino acids: CASRELAGVVGELFF. The CDR3 region has the DNA TGTGCCAGCAGGGAACTAGCGGGAGTGGTCGGGGAGCTGTTTTTT.

DNA of the CDR3: TGTGCCAGCAGTCGCGGGGGGGCCCGGAACAATGAGCAGTTCTTC. Protein sequence: CASSRGGARNNEQFF. The chain couples TRBV6-5 to TRBJ2-1, with 9 bases aligning to TRBD2. The J segment lost 5 bases and the V segment lost 5 bases, leaving 7 bases of the junction unmatched. Germline-derived CDR1 and CDR2 are MNHEY and SVGAGI. The CDR3 has 15 amino acids.

The V gene is TRBV6-5, the J gene TRBJ1-3, with TRBD1 matching 7 bases. The CDR3 sequence is 16 residues long. J gave up 2 bases and V 6 bases, and 10 bases lay outside the gene matches. Germline loops: CDR1 MNHEY, CDR2 SVGAGI. CDR3 amino acids: CASSYAPGQAGNTIYF. The CDR3, as DNA: TGTGCCAGCAGCTACGCCCCAGGACAGGCTGGAAACACCATATATTTT.